This T cell receptor beta chain was obtained from a study of human T cells and chemical hapten exposure (dated by TCRdb to about 2021). About the investigation overall: For sensitization, 2% DPC in acetone was applied to a 2 cm by 2 cm area of upper inner arm skin. Throughout the study period of roughly 24 weeks, patients also received therapeutic DPC doses to the scalp every week. In alopecia patients, the study followed how the peripheral blood TCR repertoire changed in vivo over primary and secondary sensitization to diphenylcyclopropenone (DPC), a hapten. Blood samples were taken from patients before sensitization (week 0) and then at 2, 6 and about 24 weeks after DPC sensitization. Some 29 alopecia patients provided blood for TCR sequencing at one to four time points (pre-sensitization, 2, 6 and 24 weeks). Patch testing was done on the upper back using Finn chambers containing 0.01% DPC, and results were scored after 6 days according to International Contact Dermatitis Research Group standards. Most of the patients in the cohort were female, and the cohort covered alopecia areata with under or over 50% scalp involvement, alopecia totalis and alopecia universalis. The libraries were sequenced as a pool, and the TCR yield per sample differed mostly because of small variations in library volumes within the pool. Overall study results and their limits: Compared with pre-sensitization or healthy control sets, expanded TCRs formed significantly more large CDR3 similarity clusters, which is consistent with antigen-driven responses. Patch test score was positively correlated with the number of PT1 expanded TCRs, with significance at thresholds 8, 16 and 32 but not at 4. Repeated subsampling changed both the strength of the expansion versus patch-test correlation and the threshold at which the correlation became significant. Alopecia, a presumed autoimmune disease, was present in all patients, so the immune response of the patients might differ from that of healthy individuals. DPC sensitization did not change the number of TCRs with a frequency above 1 in 1000, and there was no evidence of changes in global repertoire structure.

Of note for this clonotype: No antigen is known for it. No clone much larger than this one lies a single base away; base qualities are absent.

CDR1 and CDR2 are read off the germline V gene as SGHTA and FQGNSA. Its CDR3 holds 12 amino acids, cysteine through phenylalanine. Of all the DNA, just the CDR3 is kept, 36 bases in frame from base 1. Deletion took 5 bases off V and 7 bases off J, with a span of 12 bases between the germline ends. The library was produced with RACE. Reads for this sample came from a NextSeq 500. During library preparation, unique molecular identifiers were attached to individual cDNA molecules so that TCRs could be counted in a quantitative, reproducible way. From each blood RNA sample, both TCR alpha and TCR beta chains were sequenced. The source study handled its data this way. Samples had a median of approximately 93,000 TCRs, with a range from about 23,224 to 700,000. V, J and CDR3 annotation of the TCR reads was carried out using the Decombinator software suite. For PS versus PT1 abundance plots, all samples were subsampled to the same number of TCRs (28,000). Expanded TCRs were defined as absent before sensitization and observed at least eight times at the 2-week time point. TCRdb itself trimmed the public reads at Q25 with fastp, ran MiXCR and retained productive beta chains. Entries that share a CDR3 protein sequence are merged under the most common genes and DNA. These V and J calls rely on TCRdb rather than the paper's analysis. The sample yields 300,000 to 450,000 distinct CDR3 sequences; roughly 6% were counted once. About 8.2% of the sample goes to the ten largest clones.

The time point label for this specimen denotes: pre-sensitization, week 0. The treatment or condition label on this specimen signifies: therapeutic diphenylcyclopropenone sensitization with weekly scalp DPC. At each patch-test visit, blood was drawn before the patch test was applied. Patients were eligible if aged 18 to 70, diagnosed with alopecia and judged suitable for DPC therapy, and pregnant patients were excluded. Unfractionated whole blood was collected in Tempus Blood RNA tubes, and total RNA was extracted from that blood. The sequencing used whole blood, collected in connection with sensitization to the hapten diphenylcyclopropenone (DPC). Recombination connected TRBV7-2 to TRBJ2-7, with a tentative D gene TRBD1 over 5 matching bases. This TCR was sampled from a woman aged 18-29 years with alopecia areata. Some clones in this sample may be carry-over from other donors' samples. The DNA sequence is given as TGTGCCAGCAGCCGGGTGGGGCTGGAGCAGTACTTC. Translation gives CASSRVGLEQYF.